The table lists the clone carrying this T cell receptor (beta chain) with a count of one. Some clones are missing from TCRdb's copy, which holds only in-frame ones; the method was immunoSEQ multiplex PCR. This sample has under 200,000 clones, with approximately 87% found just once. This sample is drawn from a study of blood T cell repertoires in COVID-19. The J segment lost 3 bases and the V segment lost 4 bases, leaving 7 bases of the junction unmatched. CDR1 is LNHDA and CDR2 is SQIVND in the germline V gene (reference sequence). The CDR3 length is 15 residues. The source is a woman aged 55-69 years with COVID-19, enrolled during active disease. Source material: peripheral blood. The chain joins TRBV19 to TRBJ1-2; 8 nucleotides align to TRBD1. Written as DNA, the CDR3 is TGTGCCAGTAGTAACGACAGGGGTCTTTACTATGGCTACACCTTC. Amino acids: CASSNDRGLYYGYTF.